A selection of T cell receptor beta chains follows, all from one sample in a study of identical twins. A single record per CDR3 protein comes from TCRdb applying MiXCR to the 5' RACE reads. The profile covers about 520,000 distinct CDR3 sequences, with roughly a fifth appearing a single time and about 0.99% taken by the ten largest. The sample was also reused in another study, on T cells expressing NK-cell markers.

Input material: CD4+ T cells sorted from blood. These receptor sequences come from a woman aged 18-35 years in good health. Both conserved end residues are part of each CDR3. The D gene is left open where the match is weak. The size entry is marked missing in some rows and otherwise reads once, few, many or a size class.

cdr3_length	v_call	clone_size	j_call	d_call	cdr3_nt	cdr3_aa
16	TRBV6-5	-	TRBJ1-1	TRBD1	TGTGCCAGCAGTTACTACCGAGGGGGCAGGAACACTGAAGCTTTCTTT	CASSYYRGGRNTEAFF
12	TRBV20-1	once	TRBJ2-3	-	TGCAGTGCCGGGACTTTAACAGATACGCAGTATTTT	CSAGTLTDTQYF
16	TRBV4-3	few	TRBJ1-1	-	TGCGCCAGCAGCCAAGATAGGCGGGGGCAATTTACTGAAGCTTTCTTT	CASSQDRRGQFTEAFF
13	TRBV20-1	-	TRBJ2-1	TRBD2	TGCAGCGCTATGAGCGGGAGCAGGTCGGAGCAGTTCTTC	CSAMSGSRSEQFF
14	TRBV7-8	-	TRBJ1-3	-	TGTGCCAGCAGCTTAGCACCACCGGGGAACACCATATATTTT	CASSLAPPGNTIYF
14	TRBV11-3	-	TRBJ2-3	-	TGTGCCAGCAGCTTTCATAGCGGCACAGATACGCAGTATTTT	CASSFHSGTDTQYF
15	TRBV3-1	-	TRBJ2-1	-	TGTGCCAGCAGCCAATGGGACTCGGCCTACAATGAGCAGTTCTTC	CASSQWDSAYNEQFF
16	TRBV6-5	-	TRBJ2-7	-	TGTGCCAGCAGTTCACGCTCGACTGGACATGCCTACGAGCAGTACTTC	CASSSRSTGHAYEQYF
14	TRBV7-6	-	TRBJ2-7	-	TGTGCCAGCAGCTTAGTAGCCGGGTTCTACGAGCAGTACTTC	CASSLVAGFYEQYF
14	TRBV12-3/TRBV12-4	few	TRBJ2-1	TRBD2	TGTGCCAGCAGTTTGTCGGCTAGCGGCAATGAGCAGTTCTTC	CASSLSASGNEQFF
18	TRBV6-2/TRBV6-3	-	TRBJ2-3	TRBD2	TGTGCCAGCAGTTACTCGATAGGACTAGCGGAGACTACAGATACGCAGTATTTT	CASSYSIGLAETTDTQYF
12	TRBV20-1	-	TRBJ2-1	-	TGCAGCGAAATGGGACAAAAGGGTGAGCAGTTCTTC	CSEMGQKGEQFF
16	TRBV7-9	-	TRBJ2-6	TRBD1	TGTGCCAGCAGTTCCCAGGGGGCGTATGGGGCCAACGTCCTGACTTTC	CASSSQGAYGANVLTF
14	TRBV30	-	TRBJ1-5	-	TGTGCCTGGAGTGTACGATGGGGCAATCAGCCCCAGCATTTT	CAWSVRWGNQPQHF
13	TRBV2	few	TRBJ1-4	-	TGTGCCAGCAGTGCACAGGAAGGAGAAAAACTGTTTTTT	CASSAQEGEKLFF
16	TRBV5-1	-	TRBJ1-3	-	TGCGCCAGCAGGGAGAAGGGGGTACCCTCTGGAAACACCATATATTTT	CASREKGVPSGNTIYF
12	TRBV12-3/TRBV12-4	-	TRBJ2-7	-	TGTGCCAGCACCGACGACGGTTACGAGCAGTACTTC	CASTDDGYEQYF
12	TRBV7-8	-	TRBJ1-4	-	TGTGCCAGCAGTCAGGGTTTTGAAAAACTGTTTTTT	CASSQGFEKLFF
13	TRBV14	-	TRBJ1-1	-	TGTGCCAGCAGCCGGATCAGGGCGGATGAAGCTTTCTTT	CASSRIRADEAFF
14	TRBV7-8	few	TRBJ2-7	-	TGTGCCAGCAGCCCGCAGGGGCTCCTCTACGAGCAGTACTTC	CASSPQGLLYEQYF